These 20 T cell receptor beta chains were all obtained from the same sample, sequenced in a study of blood T cell repertoires in COVID-19 (dated by TCRdb to about 2020). The protocol used for the library was the immunoSEQ multiplex PCR assay. TCRdb limited this immuneACCESS table to in-frame rearrangements with V and J called. A share of clones is missing; checked studies link under half to unresolved V genes, and the rest is unexplained. This sample is represented by 200,000 to 250,000 clones; 92% of them were singletons. The biggest ten clones account for roughly 0.89% of the sample. The sample taken for sequencing was peripheral blood. Every receptor here comes from a man aged 25 to 40 with COVID-19, enrolled during active disease.

This chain joins TRBV5-6 and TRBJ1-6; 7 nucleotides agree with TRBD1. The CDR3 contains 18 residues. CDR1 is SGHDT and CDR2 is YYEEEE in the germline V gene. Trimming at V came to 4 bases and at J to 0 bases, leaving 10 bases not matched to a gene. This CDR3 reads CASSPRQGLSSYNSPLHF. In DNA form, the CDR3 reads TGTGCCAGCAGCCCTCGACAGGGCTTAAGCTCCTATAATTCACCCCTCCACTTT.

This chain joins TRBV9 and TRBJ2-1; TRBD2 aligns across 9 bases. The CDR3 contains 17 residues. From germline, CDR1 is SGDLS and CDR2 YYNGEE. The V gene end was trimmed by 0 bases and the J gene end by 0 bases; junction bases not matched to a gene: 4. The DNA of the CDR3 is TGTGCCAGCAGCGTAGAGGCGGGGGGGAGCTCCTACAATGAGCAGTTCTTC. It codes for CASSVEAGGSSYNEQFF.

The chain carries TRBV19 and TRBJ1-5; D is unresolved. From germline, CDR1 is LNHDA and CDR2 SQIVND (reference sequence). V was trimmed by 2 bases and J by 2 bases, leaving 16 bases between them. There are 17 residues in the CDR3. The CDR3 spells CASSISTGRRGNQPQHF. For the CDR3, the DNA is TGTGCCAGTAGTATATCGACGGGAAGACGGGGCAATCAGCCCCAGCATTTT. The complete variable domain, with remaining parts taken from reference TRBV19 and TRBJ1-5, reads DGGITQSPKYLFRKEGQNVTLSCEQNLNHDAMYWYRQDPGQGLRLIYYSQIVNDFQKGDIAEGYSVSREKKESFPLTVTSAQKNPTAFYLCASSISTGRRGNQPQHFGDGTRLSIL.

The CDR3 sequence is CASSSASTGETQYF. DNA for the CDR3: TGTGCCAGCAGCTCAGCGTCCACCGGGGAGACCCAGTACTTC. V gene TRBV5-5 combines with J gene TRBJ2-5; D not resolved. The V gene's germline CDR1 is SGHKS and CDR2 YYEKEE (reference sequence). The germline V and J ends were trimmed by 3 bases and 5 bases, with 14 bases remaining between them. The CDR3 has 14 residues.

The chain carries TRBV3-1 (or the pseudogene TRBV3-2) and TRBJ1-2; D unclear. Trimming shortened V by 5 bases and J by 7 bases, and 14 bases separated the two germline ends. The CDR3 has 13 amino acids. CDR1 and CDR2 from the germline V gene are LGHDT and YNNKEL (reference sequence). The CDR3 spells CASSWLRSGGYTF. As DNA, the CDR3 is TGTGCCAGCAGCTGGCTCCGAAGTGGTGGCTACACCTTC.

The V and J genes are TRBV5-1 and TRBJ1-2; perhaps TRBD1 as D (5 bases). This CDR3 is built from 15 residues. Trimming pared 0 bases from V and 7 bases from J, leaving 16 bases between. Germline-derived CDR1 and CDR2 are SGHRS and YFSETQ. This chain's CDR3 is CASSLGQQSPGGYTF. The CDR3 nucleotides read TGCGCCAGCAGCTTGGGACAGCAATCCCCCGGTGGCTACACCTTC. Full variable domain (missing parts from reference TRBV5-1 and TRBJ1-2): KAGVTQTPRYLIKTRGQQVTLSCSPISGHRSVSWYQQTPGQGLQFLFEYFSETQRNKGNFPGRFSGRQFSNSRSEMNVSTLELGDSALYLCASSLGQQSPGGYTFGSGTRLTVV.

The chain employs TRBV6-2 or TRBV6-3 and TRBJ1-2; 11 bases match TRBD1. The CDR3 has 17 residues. Unmatched junction bases numbered 9, after V lost 2 bases and J lost 4 bases. From germline, CDR1 is MNHEY and CDR2 SVGEGT. The CDR3 protein is CASSYRTGGAAAYGYTF. As DNA, the CDR3 is TGTGCCAGCAGTTACCGGACAGGGGGCGCAGCTGCCTATGGCTACACCTTC.

The chain combines TRBV27 with TRBJ1-6; D unresolved. The V gene lost 3 bases and the J gene lost 10 bases, with 7 bases spanning the gap. The CDR3 length is 12 residues. Germline CDR1 and CDR2: MNHEY and SMNVEV (reference sequence). The CDR3 here is CASSFPQSPLHF. DNA for the CDR3: TGTGCCAGCAGTTTTCCCCAATCACCCCTCCACTTT.

This clone was seen a handful of times. V usage is TRBV28 and J usage is TRBJ1-1; a weak D match, TRBD1 (6 bases). Germline CDR1 and CDR2: MDHEN and SYDVKM. There are 13 residues in the CDR3. V was pared by 9 bases and J by 1 base, with 12 bases between. DNA for the CDR3: TGTGCCAGTTATCCGGGACAGAACACTGAAGCTTTCTTT. Translation gives CASYPGQNTEAFF.

A note on this clone: This sample includes further DNA sequences coding for the same CDR3. The chain uses TRBV4-1 and TRBJ2-2; 12 bases are a match to TRBD1. Trimming removed 4 bases from V and 2 bases from J; junction bases left unmatched: 8. This CDR3 comprises 18 residues. The germline CDR1 and CDR2 sequences are MGHRA and YSYEKL. CDR3 loop: CASSRTGTGGRNTGELFF. As DNA, the CDR3 is TGCGCCAGCAGCCGAACCGGGACAGGGGGCCGAAACACCGGGGAGCTGTTTTTT.

The chain has TRBV4-1 and TRBJ1-4; 9 nucleotides align to TRBD1. This CDR3 has 16 amino acids. V shed 0 bases and J 5 bases; nucleotides not matched to a gene: 4. The germline V gene has CDR1 MGHRA and CDR2 YSYEKL. The CDR3 loop reads CASSQDDGTGNEKLFF. The CDR3 coding sequence is TGCGCCAGCAGCCAAGATGATGGGACAGGGAATGAAAAACTGTTTTTT.

This sequence joins TRBV7-2 and TRBJ2-3; a weak D match, TRBD2 (6 bases). Germline V gene sequence: CDR1 SGHTA, CDR2 FQGNSA. V gave up 1 base and J gave up 9 bases, with 14 bases separating them. This CDR3 region has 14 residues. Here the CDR3 reads CASSLGGDSRTQYF. The CDR3 DNA reads TGTGCCAGCAGCTTAGGCGGGGACTCTAGAACGCAGTATTTT.

The V and J genes are TRBV5-5 and TRBJ2-5, with TRBD2 matching 11 bases. The length of the CDR3 is 17 residues. With V trimmed by 3 bases and J by 5 bases, 12 bases remained unmatched. CDR1 SGHKS and CDR2 YYEKEE come from the germline V gene (reference sequence). The CDR3 protein is CASSSGSGGARGETQYF. CDR3 coding DNA: TGTGCCAGCAGCTCGGGTAGCGGGGGGGCCCGGGGTGAGACCCAGTACTTC.

The rearrangement uses TRBV5-4 and TRBJ1-3; no clear D. Trimming removed 4 bases at V and 4 bases at J, with 12 bases between. From germline, CDR1 is SGHNT and CDR2 YYREEE (reference sequence). The CDR3 sequence is 14 residues long. CDR3 in DNA: TGTGCCAGCAGCCCAGAACTACACGGAAACACCATATATTTT. It specifies CASSPELHGNTIYF.

V gene TRBV2 combines with J gene TRBJ2-3; TRBD1 matches at 10 bases. There are 14 residues in the CDR3. J was trimmed by 5 bases and V by 6 bases; bases with no gene match: 5. CDR1 and CDR2 from the germline V gene are SNHLY and FYNNEI. DNA for the CDR3: TGTGCCAGCAGCCGGGACAGGGGACAAGATACGCAGTATTTT. Residues: CASSRDRGQDTQYF.

V is TRBV10-3 and J is TRBJ1-3, with a weak D call TRBD1 (6 bases). The V end lost 4 bases, the J end lost 6 bases, and 19 bases lay between the germline ends. CDR3 length: 16 amino acids. Per the germline V gene, CDR1 is ENHRY and CDR2 is SYGVKD. The DNA for the CDR3 is TGTGCCATCAGTGCCGGACAGAACCTCCTCGCAAACACCATATATTTT. Protein sequence: CAISAGQNLLANTIYF.

The chain recombines TRBV19 with TRBJ1-1; no clear D gene. There are 14 residues in the CDR3. V lost 1 base and J lost 6, with 12 bases in between. The germline V gene has CDR1 LNHDA and CDR2 SQIVND (reference sequence). The DNA of the CDR3 is TGTGCCAGTAGTATAGCCGCAGGATTCGCTGAAGCTTTCTTT. The encoded protein is CASSIAAGFAEAFF.

The V call is TRBV7-9, the J call TRBJ2-7; D call uncertain. The CDR3 is 15 residues long. V lost 5 bases and J 4 bases, leaving 18 bases between the germline ends. Germline CDR1 is SEHNR and CDR2 is FQNEAQ (reference sequence). Here the CDR3 reads CASSKKRRVGYEQYF. CDR3 nucleotides: TGTGCCAGCAGCAAAAAACGACGGGTTGGGTACGAGCAGTACTTC.

This clone appeared once. V usage is TRBV3-1 (or the pseudogene TRBV3-2) and J usage is TRBJ2-7; 10 positions match TRBD2. This CDR3 is 18 amino acids long. Germline CDR1 is LGHDT and CDR2 is YNNKEL (reference sequence). V gave up 0 bases and J gave up 7 bases; unmatched junction bases: 15. CDR3 in amino acids: CASSQDFVQRGGNTEQYF. The CDR3 DNA follows: TGTGCCAGCAGCCAAGATTTTGTCCAGCGGGGGGGTAATACTGAGCAGTACTTC.

The V call is TRBV3-1 (or the pseudogene TRBV3-2), the J call TRBJ1-1; the match to TRBD1 covers 9 bases. With V trimmed by 4 bases and J by 4 bases, 10 bases remained unmatched. Germline CDR1 reads LGHDT; CDR2 reads YNNKEL (reference sequence). The CDR3 runs 16 residues. The CDR3: CASSLGTGWVRTEAFF. The CDR3 DNA follows: TGTGCCAGCAGCCTCGGGACAGGGTGGGTGCGCACTGAAGCTTTCTTT.